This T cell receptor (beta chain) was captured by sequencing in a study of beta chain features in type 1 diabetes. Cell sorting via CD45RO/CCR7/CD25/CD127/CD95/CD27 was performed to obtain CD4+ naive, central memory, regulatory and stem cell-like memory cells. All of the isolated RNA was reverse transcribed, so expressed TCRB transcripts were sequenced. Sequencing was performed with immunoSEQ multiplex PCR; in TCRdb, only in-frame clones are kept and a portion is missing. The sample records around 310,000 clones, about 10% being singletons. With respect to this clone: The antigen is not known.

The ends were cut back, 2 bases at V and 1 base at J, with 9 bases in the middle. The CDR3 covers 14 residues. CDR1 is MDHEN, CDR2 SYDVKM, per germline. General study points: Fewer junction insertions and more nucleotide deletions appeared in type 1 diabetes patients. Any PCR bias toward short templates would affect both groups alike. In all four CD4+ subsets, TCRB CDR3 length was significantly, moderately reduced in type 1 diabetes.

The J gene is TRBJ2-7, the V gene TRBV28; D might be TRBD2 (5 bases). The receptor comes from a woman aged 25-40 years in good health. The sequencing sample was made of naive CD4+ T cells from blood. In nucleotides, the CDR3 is TGTGCCAGCAGTTTAAACGGGGATTCCTACGAGCAGTACTTC. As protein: CASSLNGDSYEQYF.